This T cell receptor (beta chain) was sequenced for a study of blood T cell repertoires in COVID-19. Per the original methods: Scientists estimated how many nucleated cells there were by amplifying reference gene primers. TCRdb's copy holds only in-frame clones and misses some; the assay was immunoSEQ multiplex PCR. That table is the source of V, J and clone size, and D and trimming were worked out from the DNA. This sample yields roughly 56,000 clones, of which around 93% are seen a single time; about 4.6% belongs to the top ten. This clone was picked up a small number of times. Germline CDR1 and CDR2: MNHNS and SASEGT. Trimming removed 1 base at V and 6 bases at J, with 12 bases between. The CDR3 totals 14 residues.

This sequence originates from a man aged 45-65 years with active COVID-19. Source material: peripheral blood. The rearrangement links TRBV6-1 to TRBJ1-1, with a possible D match to TRBD1 (5 bases). CDR3 sequence: CASSEGQLYAEAFF. DNA of the CDR3: TGTGCCAGCAGTGAAGGACAGTTATACGCTGAAGCTTTCTTT.